This passage covers 8 T cell receptor beta chains from one sample sequenced in a study of early T cells in non-severe SARS-CoV-2 infection. TCRdb called the 5' RACE reads again in MiXCR, with one record for every CDR3 protein. The sample includes tens of thousands of distinct CDR3 sequences, roughly 4.9% of them seen just once. The sample was whole blood. These receptors all stem from an adult who was a healthcare worker with PCR-confirmed SARS-CoV-2 infection or an uninfected control (not recorded which).

This clonotype was recorded many times. The CDR3 DNA sequence: TGTGCCAGCAGTGCCTCCGGGACGGACTACAATGAGCAGTTCTTC. Its translation: CASSASGTDYNEQFF. The chain has TRBV6-4 and TRBJ2-1; D tentatively fits TRBD1 or TRBD2 (5 bases each). This CDR3 comprises 15 residues. Germline V gene data show CDR1 as MRHNA and CDR2 as SNTAGT. The V gene lost 4 bases and the J gene lost 3 bases, with 13 bases spanning the gap.

This clonotype was detected only a few times. The V gene is TRBV12-3 or TRBV12-4, the J gene TRBJ2-3; D remains unclear. V gave up 3 bases and J gave up 0 bases, with 10 bases separating them. This CDR3 contains 15 residues. The CDR3 protein is CASSLGGPSTDTQYF. The CDR3 DNA reads TGTGCCAGCAGTTTGGGCGGACCTAGCACAGATACGCAGTATTTT.

This clonotype has just a few counts. The chain couples TRBV19 to TRBJ2-7, with 9 positions matching TRBD1. From germline, CDR1 is LNHDA and CDR2 SQIVND (reference sequence). The CDR3 length is 14 residues. Losses at the gene ends were 5 bases for V and 2 bases for J; bases not matched to a gene: 4. In DNA form, the CDR3 reads TGTGCCAGTAGTCGGGACAGGGCGACCTACGAGCAGTACTTC. Amino acids: CASSRDRATYEQYF. The full variable domain, its missing parts supplied by reference TRBV19 and TRBJ2-7, is DGGITQSPKYLFRKEGQNVTLSCEQNLNHDAMYWYRQDPGQGLRLIYYSQIVNDFQKGDIAEGYSVSREKKESFPLTVTSAQKNPTAFYLCASSRDRATYEQYFGPGTRLTVT.

This clonotype was detected a few times. In DNA, the CDR3 is TGTGCCAGCAGTTTCGGGGACAGGGGAAACACTGAAGCTTTCTTT. It specifies CASSFGDRGNTEAFF. The V gene is TRBV12-3 or TRBV12-4, the J gene TRBJ1-1; 10 bases fit TRBD1. V shed 3 bases and J 2 bases; nucleotides not matched to a gene: 3. This CDR3 comprises 15 residues.

This clonotype has at least ten counts. The rearrangement links TRBV7-6 to TRBJ1-1; TRBD1 is a possible D gene (5 bases). The CDR3 has 14 residues. The germline V gene has CDR1 SGHVS and CDR2 FNYEAQ. V dropped 2 bases and J dropped 5 bases, with 12 bases sitting between them. The DNA for the CDR3 is TGTGCCAGCAGCTTACTACGGGGGGAAACTGAAGCTTTCTTT. Protein: CASSLLRGETEAFF. The full variable domain, completed using reference TRBV7-6 and TRBJ1-1, is GAGVSQSPRYKVTKRGQDVALRCDPISGHVSLYWYRQALGQGPEFLTYFNYEAQQDKSGLPNDRFSAERPEGSISTLTIQRTEQRDSAMYRCASSLLRGETEAFFGQGTRLTVV.

This clonotype has a handful of counts. The chain is built from TRBV29-1 and TRBJ2-2, with 8 bases lining up with TRBD1. The CDR3 is made up of 13 amino acids. Germline-derived CDR1 and CDR2 are SQVTM and ANQGSEA. Trimming removed 3 bases from V and 3 bases from J; junction bases left unmatched: 0. CDR3 residues: CSVDRGHTGELFF. The CDR3 bases are TGCAGCGTTGACAGGGGGCACACCGGGGAGCTGTTTTTT.

This clonotype occurred many times. The CDR3 DNA follows: TGTGCCAGCAGCTTAGAGCAGGGAAGGGTAGCTTTCTTT. Translating gives CASSLEQGRVAFF. The chain employs TRBV7-6 and TRBJ1-1, with D possibly being TRBD1 (5 bases). In germline, CDR1 is SGHVS, CDR2 FNYEAQ. The V end lost 1 base, the J end lost 10 bases, and 13 bases lay between the germline ends. This CDR3 has 13 residues. The whole variable domain, filled in from reference TRBV7-6 and TRBJ1-1, reads GAGVSQSPRYKVTKRGQDVALRCDPISGHVSLYWYRQALGQGPEFLTYFNYEAQQDKSGLPNDRFSAERPEGSISTLTIQRTEQRDSAMYRCASSLEQGRVAFFGQGTRLTVV.

At least ten counts were recorded for this clonotype. This chain joins TRBV7-3 and TRBJ2-5, with 7 bases fitting TRBD1. This CDR3 is built from 17 residues. With 3 bases clipped from V and 2 bases from J, the junction kept 12 bases outside the gene matches. Germline V gene sequence: CDR1 SGHTA, CDR2 FQGTGA. CDR3 region: CASSFLPVTGRQETQYF. The CDR3 DNA follows: TGTGCCAGCAGCTTTCTCCCCGTGACAGGGCGGCAAGAGACCCAGTACTTC.